The 21 T cell receptor beta chains below were found in one sample sequenced in a study of blood T cell repertoires in COVID-19. Measured with immunoSEQ multiplex PCR; TCRdb has only the in-frame clones, and not every one. The data contain just under 65,000 clones, about 80% of them seen just once; the ten biggest clones take up around 14%. The sample was peripheral blood. The receptors were sampled from a man aged 60 to 69 with COVID-19, enrolled during active disease.

This clone was observed many times. The J gene is TRBJ2-7, the V gene TRBV10-3; 10 nucleotides align to TRBD2. Germline V gene sequence: CDR1 ENHRY, CDR2 SYGVKD. CDR3 length equals 15 residues. Trimming took 11 bases from V and 0 from J; bases not matched to a gene: 10. The CDR3 sequence: CAVTSGTPSSYEQYF. The DNA of the CDR3 is TGTGCCGTCACTAGCGGGACCCCTTCCTCCTACGAGCAGTACTTC.

V and J are TRBV10-2 and TRBJ2-2; 9 nucleotides align to TRBD1. J was trimmed by 6 bases and V by 3 bases; bases with no gene match: 8. The CDR3 extends over 16 amino acids. CDR1 and CDR2 from the germline V gene are WSHSY and SAAADI. The chain's CDR3 is CASSDPGQGRSGELFF. In DNA, the CDR3 is TGCGCCAGCAGTGACCCGGGACAGGGACGTTCCGGGGAGCTGTTTTTT.

This sequence joins TRBV7-6 and TRBJ2-1; D perhaps matches TRBD1 (5 bases). Germline loops: CDR1 SGHVS, CDR2 FNYEAQ. This CDR3 is built from 15 residues. V shed 4 bases and J shed 2 bases, with 12 bases lying between them. CDR3 protein: CASSSRQNPYNEQFF. CDR3 bases: TGTGCCAGCAGCTCTCGACAGAATCCCTACAATGAGCAGTTCTTC.

This sequence joins TRBV11-2 and TRBJ2-2; 7 bases line up with TRBD2. Germline V CDR1 and CDR2: SGHAT, FQNNGV. CDR3 length: 18 residues. V was pared by 7 bases and J by 5 bases, with 19 bases of the junction left unmatched. CDR3 protein: CASTRDPRASGYTGELFF. CDR3 in DNA: TGTGCCAGCACCAGAGACCCTAGGGCTAGCGGTTATACCGGGGAGCTGTTTTTT.

The V gene is TRBV9, the J gene TRBJ1-2; no clear D. The germline V and J ends were trimmed by 0 bases and 9 bases, with 12 bases remaining between them. The CDR3 sequence is 13 residues long. The germline gives CDR1 SGDLS, CDR2 YYNGEE. CDR3 amino acids: CASSVGAEERYTF. CDR3 DNA sequence: TGTGCCAGCAGCGTAGGCGCCGAGGAGCGCTACACCTTC.

This clone was seen a single time. The chain couples TRBV11-2 to TRBJ1-2; D call uncertain. Trimming took off 2 bases at V and 8 bases at J, with 6 bases between the two ends. The CDR3 consists of 11 residues. CDR1 and CDR2 from the germline V gene are SGHAT and FQNNGV. CDR3 bases: TGTGCCAGCAGCTTAAGAGGCGGCTACACCTTC. The encoded protein is CASSLRGGYTF.

The chain uses TRBV7-7 and TRBJ1-3, with D unresolved. Germline V CDR1 and CDR2: SSHAT, FNYEAQ (reference sequence). V was shortened by 1 base and J by 0 bases, with 4 bases between the two germline ends. The CDR3 is 14 amino acids. CDR3 sequence reads: CASSLDSSGNTIYF. CDR3 in DNA: TGTGCCAGCAGCTTAGATAGCTCTGGAAACACCATATATTTT.

V gene TRBV7-2 combines with J gene TRBJ2-1; the match to TRBD2 covers 8 bases. The V segment lost 5 bases and the J segment 6 bases; nucleotides outside the gene matches: 6. CDR1 SGHTA and CDR2 FQGNSA come from the germline V gene. The CDR3 spans 14 residues. The CDR3 DNA reads TGTGCCAGCAGCCCGAACCTAGCGGGCAATGAGCAGTTCTTC. This encodes CASSPNLAGNEQFF. The entire variable domain, with the rest obtained from reference TRBV7-2 and TRBJ2-1, is as follows: GAGVSQSPSNKVTEKGKDVELRCDPISGHTALYWYRQSLGQGLEFLIYFQGNSAPDKSGLPSDRFSAERTGGSVSTLTIQRTQQEDSAVYLCASSPNLAGNEQFFGPGTRLTVL.

The chain is built from TRBV2 and TRBJ1-5, with 9 bases lining up with TRBD1. This CDR3 is built from 14 residues. The trim removed 6 bases at V and 8 bases at J, leaving 8 bases unmatched. From germline, CDR1 is SNHLY and CDR2 FYNNEI. The CDR3 loop is CASSEGQGLEPQHF. Here the CDR3 DNA reads TGTGCCAGCAGCGAGGGACAGGGTTTAGAGCCCCAGCATTTT.

This chain joins TRBV24-1 and TRBJ2-3; 11 bases match TRBD2. The CDR3 loop spans 18 amino acids. J lost 2 bases, V lost 3 bases, and 9 bases had no gene match. The germline V gene has CDR1 KGHDR and CDR2 SFDVKD. CDR3 sequence: CATSDPSTSGTITDTQYF. The CDR3 nucleotides read TGTGCCACCAGTGATCCCTCGACTAGCGGGACAATCACAGATACGCAGTATTTT.

This clone turned up a few times. This chain joins TRBV7-9 and TRBJ2-7; the D is unclear. The germline V gene encodes CDR1 SEHNR and CDR2 FQNEAQ (reference sequence). V was shortened by 1 base and J by 2 bases, with 6 bases between the two germline ends. The CDR3 is made up of 13 amino acids. CDR3 residues: CASSLELTYEQYF. CDR3 nucleotides: TGTGCCAGCAGCTTAGAGCTTACCTACGAGCAGTACTTC.

The V and J genes are TRBV14 and TRBJ2-7; 8 bases map to TRBD1. V gave up 6 bases and J gave up 3 bases; unmatched junction bases: 13. The germline gives CDR1 SGHDN, CDR2 FVKESK. This CDR3 comprises 16 residues. CDR3 region: CASSFAPGTGDYEQYF. Written as DNA, the CDR3 is TGTGCCAGCAGTTTTGCCCCCGGGACAGGAGACTACGAGCAGTACTTC.

The rearrangement joins TRBV25-1 to TRBJ2-5, with D uncertain. The V gene's germline CDR1 is MGHDK and CDR2 SYGVNS. V shed 6 bases and J shed 5 bases, with 7 bases lying between them. The CDR3 runs 11 residues. Written as DNA, the CDR3 is TGTGCCAGCAGCATCAGGGAGACCCAGTACTTC. It yields the protein CASSIRETQYF.

The chain combines TRBV2 with TRBJ2-1, with 7 bases that match TRBD2. V gave up 4 bases and J gave up 8 bases; unmatched junction bases: 5. The CDR3 loop spans 13 amino acids. Germline values: CDR1 SNHLY, CDR2 FYNNEI. The CDR3 here is CASSGGLDDEQFF. The CDR3 bases are TGTGCCAGCAGTGGTGGACTAGATGATGAGCAGTTCTTC.

The sample holds one count of this clone. The chain is built from TRBV3-1 (or the pseudogene TRBV3-2) and TRBJ1-6; no firm D call. CDR1 is LGHDT and CDR2 is YNNKEL in the germline V gene (reference sequence). V gave up 5 bases and J gave up 6 bases, with 17 bases separating them. The CDR3 has 16 amino acids. The CDR3 DNA reads TGTGCCAGCAGCGCTCGACCCAGGATGGCTAATTCACCCCTCCACTTT. Translation gives CASSARPRMANSPLHF.

A note on this clone: The junction does not match germline at one end; this may be a read error. For the CDR3, the DNA is TGTGCCACAAGTGACGGTATGAGAGGGGAGCTGTTTTTT. Translated, it gives CATSDGMRGELFF. The V gene is TRBV24-1, the J gene TRBJ2-2; no reliable D call. Per the germline V gene, CDR1 is KGHDR and CDR2 is SFDVKD. CDR3 size: 13 residues.

CDR3 in amino acids: CASSYTGFSYEQYF. DNA of the CDR3: TGTGCCAGCAGTTACACCGGGTTCTCCTACGAGCAGTACTTC. The chain carries TRBV6-2 or TRBV6-3 and TRBJ2-7; D is unresolved. Germline V gene data show CDR1 as MNHEY and CDR2 as SVGEGT. Between the trimmed V and J ends, which lost 2 bases and 0 bases, there was a span of 8 bases. CDR3 size: 14 residues.

The chain couples TRBV9 to TRBJ2-3; no definite D call. Per germline, CDR1 SGDLS and CDR2 YYNGEE. V lost 4 bases, J lost 0 bases, and 6 bases lay in between. The CDR3 sequence is 13 residues long. The CDR3 region is CASSQSSTDTQYF. CDR3 nucleotides: TGTGCCAGCAGCCAGTCTAGCACAGATACGCAGTATTTT.

The genes are TRBV5-1 and TRBJ2-6; 7 bases align to TRBD2. The CDR3 consists of 19 residues. Germline V gives CDR1 SGHRS, CDR2 YFSETQ. V lost 7 bases and J lost 0; bases outside the gene matches: 16. For the CDR3, the DNA is TGCGCCAGCCCCGCGTACGGTGCGGGAGCGCACTCTGGGGCCAACGTCCTGACTTTC. Translated, it gives CASPAYGAGAHSGANVLTF. The full variable domain, rest sourced from reference TRBV5-1 and TRBJ2-6, is KAGVTQTPRYLIKTRGQQVTLSCSPISGHRSVSWYQQTPGQGLQFLFEYFSETQRNKGNFPGRFSGRQFSNSRSEMNVSTLELGDSALYLCASPAYGAGAHSGANVLTFGAGSRLTVL.

The chain has TRBV15 and TRBJ2-5, with TRBD2 identical over 7 bases. Trimming cost V 1 base and J 4 bases; bases outside gene matches: 0. Germline CDR1 reads LNHNV; CDR2 reads YYDKDF (reference sequence). The CDR3 runs 13 residues. The CDR3 nucleotides are TGTGCCACCAGCAGAGCGGGAGGAGAGACCCAGTACTTC. Amino acid sequence: CATSRAGGETQYF.

The V call is TRBV5-1, the J call TRBJ2-3; D may be TRBD1 (6 bases). The CDR3 length is 16 residues. The V and J ends lost 6 bases and 0 bases respectively, with 17 bases between them. Germline lookup yields CDR1 SGHRS and CDR2 YFSETQ. CDR3 bases: TGCGCCAGCAACCAGCTCGGCCAGGGGAGCACAGATACGCAGTATTTT. Translating gives CASNQLGQGSTDTQYF. The variable domain in full, completed from reference TRBV5-1 and TRBJ2-3, reads KAGVTQTPRYLIKTRGQQVTLSCSPISGHRSVSWYQQTPGQGLQFLFEYFSETQRNKGNFPGRFSGRQFSNSRSEMNVSTLELGDSALYLCASNQLGQGSTDTQYFGPGTRLTVL.